This passage covers 23 T cell receptor beta chains from one sample sequenced in a study of cytomegalovirus exposure and HLA in healthy donors. Clones were read by immunoSEQ multiplex PCR, and TCRdb kept only the in-frame ones, dropping some. The sample has about 160,000 clones, 70% to 90% seen once; the top ten hold approximately 2.1%. The sequencing input was PBMCs. All receptors come from a woman aged 18-35 years in good health and CMV-seronegative.

This clone was found a few times. This chain uses TRBV19 with TRBJ1-2; D unresolved. This CDR3 contains 11 residues. The V gene's germline CDR1 is LNHDA and CDR2 SQIVND (reference sequence). V dropped 6 bases and J dropped 2 bases, with 4 bases sitting between them. CDR3 protein: CASSGNYGYTF. CDR3 DNA: TGTGCCAGTAGCGGGAACTATGGCTACACCTTC.

V gene TRBV21-1 combines with J gene TRBJ2-1; the table's TRBD1 call for D was not verified on the DNA. TRBV21-1 is a known pseudogene. The CDR3 covers 23 residues. CDR3 amino acids: CASTERKGAGTGVPQSSYNEQFF. The CDR3 nucleotides are TGTGCCAGCACCGAAAGGAAGGGGGCCGGGACAGGGGTCCCCCAAAGCTCCTACAATGAGCAGTTCTTC.

This chain uses TRBV4-2 with TRBJ1-1, with D uncertain. The V end lost 0 bases, the J end lost 2 bases, and 19 bases lay between the germline ends. Germline V gene lookup returns CDR1 LGHNA and CDR2 YNFKEQ. The CDR3 is 18 amino acids. The CDR3 loop is CASSQDSPDFSFNTEAFF. The CDR3 DNA reads as TGTGCCAGCAGCCAAGATTCCCCCGACTTTTCCTTTAACACTGAAGCTTTCTTT.

The CDR3, as DNA: TGTGCCAGCTCAACTAGATATGGCTACACCTTC. Translating it yields CASSTRYGYTF. The V and J genes are TRBV18 and TRBJ1-2; D unclear. The CDR3 has 11 amino acids. From germline, CDR1 is KGHSH and CDR2 LQKENI. V gave up 5 bases and J gave up 5 bases, with 6 bases separating them. Supplemented by reference TRBV18 and TRBJ1-2, the full variable domain reads NAGVMQNPRHLVRRRGQEARLRCSPMKGHSHVYWYRQLPEEGLKFMVYLQKENIIDESGMPKERFSAEFPKEGPSILRIQQVVRGDSAAYFCASSTRYGYTFGSGTRLTVV.

The V and J genes are TRBV28 and TRBJ2-3; a weak D match, TRBD1 (5 bases). The CDR3 spans 15 residues. Looked up from germline, CDR1 is MDHEN and CDR2 is SYDVKM. The V and J ends lost 5 bases and 2 bases respectively, with 14 bases between them. The CDR3 reads CASSPLGLPTDTQYF. The CDR3 coding sequence is TGTGCCAGCAGTCCCCTGGGGCTTCCCACAGATACGCAGTATTTT.

The chain links TRBV27 to TRBJ1-1; 7 bases agree with TRBD1. Germline values: CDR1 MNHEY, CDR2 SMNVEV (reference sequence). The V segment lost 4 bases and the J segment 6 bases; nucleotides outside the gene matches: 2. The CDR3 is 12 residues long. CDR3 in amino acids: CASSSGQAEAFF. CDR3 DNA sequence: TGTGCCAGCAGTTCCGGACAGGCTGAAGCTTTCTTT.

The V and J genes are TRBV14 and TRBJ1-1, with D unresolved. The germline V gene encodes CDR1 SGHDN and CDR2 FVKESK. The CDR3 is 18 residues long. With 0 bases removed from V and 1 base from J, the gap between germline ends came to 18 bases. As DNA, the CDR3 is TGTGCCAGCAGCCAAGAAATGACACAGCCGACGCGGAACACTGAAGCTTTCTTT. Translating gives CASSQEMTQPTRNTEAFF.

The chain carries TRBV4-3 and TRBJ1-2; D ambiguous. Per the germline V gene, CDR1 is LGHNA and CDR2 is YSLEER. The CDR3 is made up of 13 amino acids. V shed 8 bases and J shed 8 bases, with 18 bases lying between them. The CDR3 sequence: CASRSASSMGYTF. In nucleotides, the CDR3 is TGCGCCAGCCGGAGCGCCTCCTCTATGGGCTACACCTTC.

V gene TRBV6-1 combines with J gene TRBJ2-1; 12 bases align to TRBD1. The ends lost 0 bases at V and 7 bases at J; junction bases unmatched: 4. Germline assignment: CDR1 MNHNS and CDR2 SASEGT. CDR3 length equals 16 residues. The DNA of the CDR3 is TGTGCCAGCAGTGAAGCCGGGACAGGGGGCGGGAATGAGCAGTTCTTC. Protein sequence: CASSEAGTGGGNEQFF.

This rearrangement joins TRBV7-6 to TRBJ2-5; D uncertain. Trimming pared 5 bases from V and 5 bases from J, leaving 15 bases between. CDR3 length equals 14 residues. Germline CDR1 and CDR2: SGHVS and FNYEAQ. The CDR3 reads CASSRSEVTETQYF. CDR3 nucleotides: TGTGCCAGCAGCCGTTCCGAGGTTACCGAGACCCAGTACTTC.

This clone was found a few times. V usage is TRBV6-5 and J usage is TRBJ2-7; D not resolved. The CDR3 runs to 14 residues. CDR1 MNHEY and CDR2 SVGAGI come from the germline V gene. V was pared by 2 bases and J by 3 bases, with 11 bases between. CDR3 sequence (DNA): TGTGCCAGCAGTTACGGAGCAGCCTTCTACGAGCAGTACTTC. Amino acid sequence: CASSYGAAFYEQYF.

V gene TRBV5-1 combines with J gene TRBJ1-1; no firm D call. Germline CDR1 and CDR2: SGHRS and YFSETQ. The CDR3 extends over 15 amino acids. V shed 0 bases and J shed 4 bases, with 13 bases lying between them. The CDR3 DNA reads as TGCGCCAGCAGCTTGGCCGGAGGGAGTGTCACTGAAGCTTTCTTT. Protein product: CASSLAGGSVTEAFF.

This clone was seen just once. The rearrangement uses TRBV19 and TRBJ1-2; TRBD1 matches 9 bases. CDR1 and CDR2 from the germline V gene are LNHDA and SQIVND (reference sequence). CDR3 length: 14 amino acids. The V and J ends lost 7 bases and 4 bases, in that order; junction bases with no gene match: 7. CDR3 residues: CASTPDRGGYGYTF. The CDR3 coding sequence is TGTGCCAGTACCCCGGACAGGGGAGGCTATGGCTACACCTTC.

The chain uses TRBV6-1 and TRBJ2-7; 8 bases agree with TRBD2. Germline-derived CDR1 and CDR2 are MNHNS and SASEGT. V gave up 3 bases and J gave up 2 bases; unmatched junction bases: 0. The CDR3 contains 13 residues. CDR3 in amino acids: CASSEGLAYEQYF. DNA for the CDR3: TGTGCCAGCAGTGAGGGACTAGCCTACGAGCAGTACTTC.

This chain uses TRBV4-3 with TRBJ2-1; D is perhaps TRBD1 (8 bases). Trimming left V 0 bases short and J 7 bases short, with 16 bases between. The length of the CDR3 is 16 residues. CDR1 and CDR2 from the germline V gene are LGHNA and YSLEER. CDR3 residues: CASSQDWNRGGNEQFF. The CDR3 DNA follows: TGCGCCAGCAGCCAAGATTGGAACAGGGGGGGAAATGAGCAGTTCTTC.

The gene calls are TRBV5-1 and TRBJ2-6; 9 bases are shared with TRBD1. Germline CDR1 reads SGHRS; CDR2 reads YFSETQ. The trim removed 4 bases at V and 3 bases at J, leaving 11 bases unmatched. The CDR3 spans 18 residues. The CDR3 region is CASSQRGTGPYGANVLTF. CDR3 DNA sequence: TGCGCCAGCAGCCAACGCGGGACAGGGCCGTATGGGGCCAACGTCCTGACTTTC.

J is TRBJ2-6 and V is TRBV18; maybe TRBD2 (5 bases). CDR1 KGHSH and CDR2 LQKENI come from the germline V gene. Trimming pared 5 bases from V and 6 bases from J, leaving 23 bases between. The CDR3 runs 18 residues. The DNA of the CDR3 is TGTGCCAGCTCAGCCGCCGGGATCCGAGTTGGGGAGGCCAACGTCCTGACTTTC. It is translated as CASSAAGIRVGEANVLTF.

The gene calls are TRBV4-1 and TRBJ2-1, with D perhaps matching TRBD1 (6 bases). The V gene lost 7 bases and the J gene lost 4 bases, with 8 bases spanning the gap. The germline V gene has CDR1 MGHRA and CDR2 YSYEKL. This CDR3 contains 12 residues. CDR3 region: CASTTGYNEQFF. CDR3 in DNA: TGCGCCAGCACGACAGGTTACAATGAGCAGTTCTTC.

The rearrangement joins TRBV5-1 to TRBJ2-3, with D hard to call. The CDR3 spans 15 residues. Germline CDR1 is SGHRS and CDR2 is YFSETQ. V shed 0 bases and J shed 3 bases, with 11 bases lying between them. The CDR3 DNA follows: TGCGCCAGCAGCTTGGAATCCCCGGGTACAGATACGCAGTATTTT. Amino acids: CASSLESPGTDTQYF.

V gene TRBV7-2 combines with J gene TRBJ2-1; TRBD2 agrees at 8 bases. The J segment lost 8 bases and the V segment lost 3 bases, leaving 9 bases of the junction unmatched. The CDR3 spans 15 residues. Germline-derived CDR1 and CDR2 are SGHTA and FQGNSA. CDR3 residues: CASSFTGLVRDEQFF. CDR3 bases: TGTGCCAGCAGCTTTACGGGACTAGTACGGGATGAGCAGTTCTTC.

In nucleotides, the CDR3 is TGCAGCGTCTCCAAAACGACAGGGGATGGCTACACCTTC. It yields the protein CSVSKTTGDGYTF. The chain links TRBV29-1 to TRBJ1-2; 8 bases map to TRBD1. The CDR3 has 13 amino acids. Unmatched junction bases numbered 9, after V lost 6 bases and J lost 6 bases. In germline, CDR1 is SQVTM, CDR2 ANQGSEA.

The genes are TRBV13 and TRBJ2-5; the match to TRBD1 covers 8 bases. There are 15 residues in the CDR3. V shed 5 bases, J shed 5 bases, and the junction held 10 bases outside the gene matches. Germline assignment: CDR1 PRHDT and CDR2 FYEKMQ (reference sequence). The CDR3 DNA is TGTGCCAGCAGCATTAGGACAGGGCGTACGGAGACCCAGTACTTC. Its translation: CASSIRTGRTETQYF.

The V gene is TRBV7-2, the J gene TRBJ2-5; 9 bases are shared with TRBD2. Trimming took 5 bases from V and 5 from J; bases not matched to a gene: 6. This CDR3 comprises 14 residues. Germline CDR1 and CDR2: SGHTA and FQGNSA. CDR3 bases: TGTGCCAGCAGCCTTAGCGGGAGTGGGGAGACCCAGTACTTC. Translating gives CASSLSGSGETQYF.